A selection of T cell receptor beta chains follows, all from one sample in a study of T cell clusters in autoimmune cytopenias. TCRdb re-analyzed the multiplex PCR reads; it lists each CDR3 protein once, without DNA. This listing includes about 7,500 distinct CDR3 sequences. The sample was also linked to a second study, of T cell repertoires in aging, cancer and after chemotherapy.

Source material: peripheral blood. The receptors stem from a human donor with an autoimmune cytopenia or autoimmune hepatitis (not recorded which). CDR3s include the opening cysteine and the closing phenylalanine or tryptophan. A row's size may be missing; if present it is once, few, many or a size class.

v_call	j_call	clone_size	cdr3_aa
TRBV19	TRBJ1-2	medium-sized	CASSMAPEIQGYTF
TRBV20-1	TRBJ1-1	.	CSARDRQTMNTEAFF
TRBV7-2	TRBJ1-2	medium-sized	CASGGREPYGYTF
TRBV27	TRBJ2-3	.	CASSWTASTDTQYF
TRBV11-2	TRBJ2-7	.	CASSLAQGAISFVYEQYF
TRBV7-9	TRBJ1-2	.	CASSSRLAGGSPRGYTF
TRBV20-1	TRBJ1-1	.	CSARERAQVNTEAFF
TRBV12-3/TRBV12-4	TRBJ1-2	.	CASRRQGRSHGYTF
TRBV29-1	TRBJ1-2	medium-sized	CSVYTRGQGSNNYGYTF
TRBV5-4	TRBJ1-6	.	CASSLGGRSDNSPLHF
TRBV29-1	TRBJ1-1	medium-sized	CSVLVGRLNTEAFF
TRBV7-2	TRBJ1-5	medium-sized	CASSFGGDRRNQPQHF
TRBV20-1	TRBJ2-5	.	CSARPRTSYEQYF
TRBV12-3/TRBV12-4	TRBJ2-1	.	CASSFLAGAFNEQFF
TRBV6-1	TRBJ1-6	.	CASSENGLRGFSPLHF
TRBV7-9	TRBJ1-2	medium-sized	CASSLLIGYYGYTF
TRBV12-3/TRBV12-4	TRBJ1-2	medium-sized	CASSLAGTYGYTF
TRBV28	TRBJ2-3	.	CASSFTGRGGTDTQYF
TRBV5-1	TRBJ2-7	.	CASRTTPSYEQYF
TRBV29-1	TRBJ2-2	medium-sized	CSVASSGGLNTGELFF
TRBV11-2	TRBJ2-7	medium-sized	CASSSAPGGEQYF
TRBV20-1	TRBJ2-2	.	CSASPRQGGTGELFF
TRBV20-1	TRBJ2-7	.	CSATGTSGRLPYEQYF
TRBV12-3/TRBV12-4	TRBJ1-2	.	CASSFRTNYGYTF
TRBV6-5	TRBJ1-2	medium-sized	CASFDRNYGYTF
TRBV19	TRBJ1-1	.	CASSIQLNTEAFF
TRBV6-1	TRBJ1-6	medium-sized	CASSNLGTGNSPLHF